Presented here are 10 T cell receptor beta chains from one specimen sequenced in a study of cytomegalovirus exposure and HLA in healthy donors. The PCR used 60 Vbeta and 13 Jbeta primers. Libraries were prepared by immunoSEQ multiplex PCR; TCRdb keeps only in-frame clonotypes and omits some of them. This table holds over 200,000 clones, about 80% found once. Sequenced material: PBMCs. The receptor set was obtained from a woman aged 35 to 49 in good health and CMV-seronegative.

This chain connects TRBV5-1 to TRBJ2-5; tentatively, D is TRBD2 (7 bases). The V and J ends lost 4 bases and 2 bases respectively, with 12 bases between them. The germline V gene has CDR1 SGHRS and CDR2 YFSETQ. This CDR3 is 14 amino acids long. The CDR3 bases are TGCGCCAGCAGCCCACAGGGAGGGCAAGAGACCCAGTACTTC. Its protein product is CASSPQGGQETQYF. Using reference TRBV5-1 and TRBJ2-5 for the parts outside the CDR3, the full variable domain is KAGVTQTPRYLIKTRGQQVTLSCSPISGHRSVSWYQQTPGQGLQFLFEYFSETQRNKGNFPGRFSGRQFSNSRSEMNVSTLELGDSALYLCASSPQGGQETQYFGPGTRLLVL.

The chain couples TRBV5-6 to TRBJ1-1; 8 bases align to TRBD1. The CDR3 is 14 amino acids. Trimming cost V 4 bases and J 3 bases; bases outside gene matches: 5. The germline CDR1 and CDR2 sequences are SGHDT and YYEEEE. CDR3 nucleotides: TGTGCCAGCAGCGGGGGACAGGAGGACACTGAAGCTTTCTTT. Translating it yields CASSGGQEDTEAFF.

This chain links TRBV10-2 with TRBJ1-4, with TRBD1 identical over 8 bases. Germline V CDR1 and CDR2: WSHSY, SAAADI. The V segment lost 6 bases and the J segment 8 bases; nucleotides outside the gene matches: 14. The CDR3 consists of 16 residues. The CDR3 nucleotides read TGCGCCAGCAGGGGACAAGGAACAGGGGGGTCAGAAAAACTGTTTTTT. Translating gives CASRGQGTGGSEKLFF.

J is TRBJ2-5 and V is TRBV11-3; maybe TRBD1 (5 bases). Between the trimmed V and J ends, which lost 1 base and 3 bases, there was a span of 12 bases. The CDR3 is 15 residues long. Germline loops: CDR1 SGHNT, CDR2 YENEEA. The CDR3 here is CASSLGGDREETQYF. CDR3 sequence (DNA): TGTGCCAGCAGCTTAGGGGGCGACAGAGAAGAGACCCAGTACTTC.

The gene calls are TRBV2 and TRBJ2-7, with D maybe TRBD2 (5 bases). CDR3 length: 12 amino acids. Trimming removed 6 bases from V and 6 bases from J, with 12 bases in between. Germline lookup yields CDR1 SNHLY and CDR2 FYNNEI. CDR3 nucleotides: TGTGCCAGCAGGAGGGATGTCGGCGAGCAGTACTTC. Protein product: CASRRDVGEQYF.

The V call is TRBV28, the J call TRBJ2-1; 8 bases align to TRBD2. CDR3 length: 11 amino acids. CDR1 is MDHEN and CDR2 is SYDVKM in the germline V gene. V trimming: 3 bases; J trimming: 14 bases; junction bases outside the gene matches: 3. The CDR3 spells CASSFGTREFF. CDR3 nucleotides: TGTGCCAGCAGTTTCGGGACTAGGGAGTTCTTC.

The V call is TRBV20-1, the J call TRBJ1-6; D gene ambiguous. Germline CDR1 DFQATT, CDR2 SNEGSKA (reference sequence). The CDR3 sequence is 10 residues long. Trimming removed 6 bases from V and 13 bases from J, with 10 bases in between. The CDR3 loop is CSAERPPLHF. CDR3 sequence (DNA): TGCAGTGCGGAGAGGCCCCCCCTCCACTTT.

This chain joins TRBV27 and TRBJ2-6; possible D gene TRBD2, 7 bases. This CDR3 contains 17 residues. V lost 2 bases and J lost 2, with 13 bases in between. Germline V gene lookup returns CDR1 MNHEY and CDR2 SMNVEV (reference sequence). CDR3 nucleotide sequence: TGTGCCAGCAGTTTAGGGGGGGCGCTTGCTGGGGCCAACGTCCTGACTTTC. Protein product: CASSLGGALAGANVLTF.

The genes are TRBV27 and TRBJ2-1, with a possible D match to TRBD2 (6 bases). Trimming removed 2 bases at V and 4 bases at J, with 6 bases between. The CDR3 length is 13 residues. Germline CDR1 is MNHEY and CDR2 is SMNVEV (reference sequence). In DNA form, the CDR3 reads TGTGCCAGCAGTTTAGGAGGGTACAATGAGCAGTTCTTC. This encodes CASSLGGYNEQFF.

The chain combines TRBV7-8 with TRBJ1-1; no clear D gene. V lost 0 bases and J 5 bases, leaving 19 bases between the germline ends. CDR1 is SGHVS, CDR2 FQNEAQ, per germline. This CDR3 has 17 residues. The CDR3 nucleotides are TGTGCCAGCAGCTTAGCGTTAGAGGGATGGGAAGGGACTGAAGCTTTCTTT. Translated, it gives CASSLALEGWEGTEAFF.